The present T cell receptor beta chain was sequenced within a study of blood T cell repertoires in COVID-19. As for the study in general: Donors in the United States, Italy and Spain gave samples during acute or convalescent COVID-19. The analysed material was cDNA or gDNA that came from T cells, B-cell-depleted T cells, or PBMCs.

In the original workflow: It was from reference gene primer amplification that nucleated cell counts were estimated. Method: immunoSEQ multiplex PCR; TCRdb's copy keeps in-frame clones and lacks some. V and J calls and clone size follow that table, whereas D and trimming were derived from the DNA. The sample includes about 280,000 clones, approximately 85% of them seen just once. CDR1 and CDR2 from the germline V gene are MDHEN and SYDVKM. This CDR3 contains 16 residues. The V and J ends lost 3 bases and 6 bases respectively, with 20 bases between them. This receptor was identified in a young man with active or convalescent COVID-19. The specimen was peripheral blood. V gene TRBV28 combines with J gene TRBJ1-1; TRBD1 might be the D (6 bases). The CDR3 reads CASSFGTINSVSEAFF. The CDR3 nucleotides read TGTGCCAGCAGTTTCGGGACAATAAACTCGGTCTCTGAAGCTTTCTTT.